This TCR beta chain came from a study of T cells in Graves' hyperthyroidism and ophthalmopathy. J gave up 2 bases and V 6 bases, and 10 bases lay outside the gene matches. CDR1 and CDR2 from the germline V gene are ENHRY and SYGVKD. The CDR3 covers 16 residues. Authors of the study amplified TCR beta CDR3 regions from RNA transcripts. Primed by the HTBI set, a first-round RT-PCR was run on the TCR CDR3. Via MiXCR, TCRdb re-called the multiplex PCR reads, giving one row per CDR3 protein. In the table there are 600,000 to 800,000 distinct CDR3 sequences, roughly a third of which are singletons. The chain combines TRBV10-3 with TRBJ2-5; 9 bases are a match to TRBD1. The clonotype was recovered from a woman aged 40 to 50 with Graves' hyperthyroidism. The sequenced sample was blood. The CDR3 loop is CAISPGTGFGQETQYF. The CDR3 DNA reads TGTGCCATCAGCCCCGGGACAGGGTTCGGGCAAGAGACCCAGTACTTC.